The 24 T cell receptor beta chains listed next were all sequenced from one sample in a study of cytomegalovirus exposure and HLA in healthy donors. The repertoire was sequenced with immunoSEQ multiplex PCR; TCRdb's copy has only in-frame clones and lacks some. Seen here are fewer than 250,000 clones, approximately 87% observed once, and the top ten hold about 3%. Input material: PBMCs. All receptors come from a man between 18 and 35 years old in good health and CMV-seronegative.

The CDR3 loop reads CASSLRRVHGYTF. The CDR3 DNA reads TGTGCCAGCAGCTTAAGGAGGGTTCATGGCTACACCTTC. V and J are TRBV7-6 and TRBJ1-2; no firm D call. Per the germline V gene, CDR1 is SGHVS and CDR2 is FNYEAQ. The CDR3 has 13 residues. Deletions cut 2 bases from V and 6 bases from J, with 10 bases between. Together with reference TRBV7-6 and TRBJ1-2, the CDR3 gives the full variable domain: GAGVSQSPRYKVTKRGQDVALRCDPISGHVSLYWYRQALGQGPEFLTYFNYEAQQDKSGLPNDRFSAERPEGSISTLTIQRTEQRDSAMYRCASSLRRVHGYTFGSGTRLTVV.

The CDR3 sequence: CASSSRGANEKLFF. CDR3 nucleotides: TGTGCCAGCAGCTCCCGGGGGGCTAATGAAAAACTGTTTTTT. J is TRBJ1-4 and V is TRBV7-2, with D tentatively TRBD1 (5 bases). V was cut by 4 bases and J by 3 bases, with 9 bases left in between. The CDR3 length is 14 residues. CDR1 SGHTA and CDR2 FQGNSA come from the germline V gene. The full variable domain, its missing parts supplied by reference TRBV7-2 and TRBJ1-4, is GAGVSQSPSNKVTEKGKDVELRCDPISGHTALYWYRQSLGQGLEFLIYFQGNSAPDKSGLPSDRFSAERTGGSVSTLTIQRTQQEDSAVYLCASSSRGANEKLFFGSGTQLSVL.

The CDR3 loop reads CASIMEGTYNSPLHF. CDR3 coding DNA: TGTGCCAGCATTATGGAGGGAACGTATAATTCACCCCTCCACTTT. V usage is TRBV6-1 and J usage is TRBJ1-6; no clear D. Germline lookup yields CDR1 MNHNS and CDR2 SASEGT. Deletions cut 7 bases from V and 4 bases from J, with 14 bases between. This CDR3 has 15 amino acids.

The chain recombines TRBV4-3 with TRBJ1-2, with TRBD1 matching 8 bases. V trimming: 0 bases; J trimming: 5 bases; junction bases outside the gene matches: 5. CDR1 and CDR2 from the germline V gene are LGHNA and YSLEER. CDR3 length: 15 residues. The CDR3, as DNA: TGCGCCAGCAGCCAAGATCTGGACAGGGATTATGGCTACACCTTC. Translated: CASSQDLDRDYGYTF.

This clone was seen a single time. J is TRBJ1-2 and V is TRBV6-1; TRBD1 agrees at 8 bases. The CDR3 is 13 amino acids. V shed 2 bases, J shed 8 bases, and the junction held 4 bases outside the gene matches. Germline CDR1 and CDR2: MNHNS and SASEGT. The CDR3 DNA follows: TGTGCCAGCAGTGAACAGGGGGCGAGGGGCTACACCTTC. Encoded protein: CASSEQGARGYTF.

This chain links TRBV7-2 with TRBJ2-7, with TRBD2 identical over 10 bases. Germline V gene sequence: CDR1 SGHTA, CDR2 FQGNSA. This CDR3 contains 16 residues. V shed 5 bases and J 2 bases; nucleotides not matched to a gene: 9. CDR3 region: CASSIQSGGGPYEQYF. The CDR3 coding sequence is TGTGCCAGCAGCATCCAGAGCGGGGGGGGACCCTACGAGCAGTACTTC.

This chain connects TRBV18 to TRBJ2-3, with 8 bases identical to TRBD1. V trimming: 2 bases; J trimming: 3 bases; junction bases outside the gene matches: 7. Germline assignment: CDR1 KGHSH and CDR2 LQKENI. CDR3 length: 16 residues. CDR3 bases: TGTGCCAGCTCACCAACTTACCGACAGGGGACAGATACGCAGTATTTT. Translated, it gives CASSPTYRQGTDTQYF.

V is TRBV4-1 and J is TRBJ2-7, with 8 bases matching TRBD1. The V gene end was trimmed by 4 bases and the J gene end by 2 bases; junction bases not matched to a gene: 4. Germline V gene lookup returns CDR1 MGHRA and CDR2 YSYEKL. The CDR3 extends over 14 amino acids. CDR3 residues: CASSRTGKPYEQYF. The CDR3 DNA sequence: TGCGCCAGCAGCCGGACAGGGAAACCCTACGAGCAGTACTTC.

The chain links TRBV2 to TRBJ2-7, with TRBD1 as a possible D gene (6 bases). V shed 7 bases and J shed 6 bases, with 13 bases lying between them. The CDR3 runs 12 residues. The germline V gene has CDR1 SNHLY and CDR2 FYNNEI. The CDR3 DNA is TGTGCCAGCATTAGAACAGGGCGCGAGCAGTACTTC. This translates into CASIRTGREQYF.

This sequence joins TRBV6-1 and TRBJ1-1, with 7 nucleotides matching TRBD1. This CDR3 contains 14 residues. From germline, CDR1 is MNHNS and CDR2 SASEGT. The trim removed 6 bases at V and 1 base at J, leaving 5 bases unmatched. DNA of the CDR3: TGTGCCAGCAGGGGGGACAGCTCGAACACTGAAGCTTTCTTT. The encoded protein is CASRGDSSNTEAFF.

The CDR3 sequence is CASSVGGRGDEQFF. As DNA, the CDR3 is TGTGCCAGCAGCGTGGGAGGGCGGGGGGATGAGCAGTTCTTC. J is TRBJ2-1 and V is TRBV9, with 8 nucleotides matching TRBD2. V lost 2 bases and J lost 8; bases outside the gene matches: 6. This CDR3 is built from 14 residues. Germline CDR1 reads SGDLS; CDR2 reads YYNGEE.

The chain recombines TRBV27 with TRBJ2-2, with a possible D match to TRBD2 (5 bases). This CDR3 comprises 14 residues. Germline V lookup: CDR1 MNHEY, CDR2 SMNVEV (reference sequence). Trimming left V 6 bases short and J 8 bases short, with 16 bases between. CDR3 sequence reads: CASRDIGGGGELFF. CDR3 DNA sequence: TGTGCCAGCAGGGATATCGGTGGAGGTGGGGAGCTGTTTTTT.

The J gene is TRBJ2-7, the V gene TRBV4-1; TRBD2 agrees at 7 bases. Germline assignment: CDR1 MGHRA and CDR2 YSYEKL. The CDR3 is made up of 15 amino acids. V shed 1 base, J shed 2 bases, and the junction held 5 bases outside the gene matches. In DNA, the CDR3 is TGCGCCAGCAGCCAAGTGGGAGGGGCACCCTACGAGCAGTACTTC. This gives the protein CASSQVGGAPYEQYF.

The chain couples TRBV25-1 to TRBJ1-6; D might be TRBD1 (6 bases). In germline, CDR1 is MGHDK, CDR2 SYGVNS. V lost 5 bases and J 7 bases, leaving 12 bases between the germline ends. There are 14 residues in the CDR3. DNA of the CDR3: TGTGCCAGCAGTTACAGGGCTACGAATTCACCCCTCCACTTT. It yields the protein CASSYRATNSPLHF. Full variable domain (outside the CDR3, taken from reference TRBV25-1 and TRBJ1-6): EADIYQTPRYLVIGTGKKITLECSQTMGHDKMYWYQQDPGMELHLIHYSYGVNSTEKGDLSSESTVSRIRTEHFPLTLESARPSHTSQYLCASSYRATNSPLHFGNGTRLTVT.

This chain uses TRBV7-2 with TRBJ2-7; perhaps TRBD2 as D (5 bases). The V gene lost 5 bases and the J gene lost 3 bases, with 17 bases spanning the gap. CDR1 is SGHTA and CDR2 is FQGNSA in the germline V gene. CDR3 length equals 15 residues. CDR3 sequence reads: CASSPPGFLNYEQYF. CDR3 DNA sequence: TGTGCCAGCAGCCCTCCGGGATTTCTAAACTACGAGCAGTACTTC.

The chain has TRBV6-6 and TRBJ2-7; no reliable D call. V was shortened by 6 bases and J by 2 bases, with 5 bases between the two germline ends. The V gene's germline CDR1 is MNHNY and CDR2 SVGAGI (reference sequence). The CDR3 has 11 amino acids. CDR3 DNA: TGTGCCAGCAGGTATACCTACGAGCAGTACTTC. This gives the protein CASRYTYEQYF.

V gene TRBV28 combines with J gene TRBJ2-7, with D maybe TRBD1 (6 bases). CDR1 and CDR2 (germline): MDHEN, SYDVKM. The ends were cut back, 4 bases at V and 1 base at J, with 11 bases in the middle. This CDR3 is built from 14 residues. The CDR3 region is CASSSYRESYEQYF. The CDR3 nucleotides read TGTGCCAGCAGTTCCTACAGGGAATCCTACGAGCAGTACTTC. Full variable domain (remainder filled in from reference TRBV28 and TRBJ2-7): DVKVTQSSRYLVKRTGEKVFLECVQDMDHENMFWYRQDPGLGLRLIYFSYDVKMKEKGDIPEGYSVSREKKERFSLILESASTNQTSMYLCASSSYRESYEQYFGPGTRLTVT.

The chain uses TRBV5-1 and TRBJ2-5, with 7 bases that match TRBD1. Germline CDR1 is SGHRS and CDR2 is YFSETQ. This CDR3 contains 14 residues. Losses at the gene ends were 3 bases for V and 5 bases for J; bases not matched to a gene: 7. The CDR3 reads CASSSRQGTETQYF. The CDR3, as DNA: TGCGCCAGCAGCTCCAGACAGGGTACGGAGACCCAGTACTTC.

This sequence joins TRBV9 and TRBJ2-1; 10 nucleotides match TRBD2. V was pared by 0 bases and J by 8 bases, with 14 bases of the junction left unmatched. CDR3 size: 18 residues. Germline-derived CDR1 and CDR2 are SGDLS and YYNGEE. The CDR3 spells CASSVATAASGSRHEQFF. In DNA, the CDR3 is TGTGCCAGCAGCGTAGCTACTGCGGCTAGCGGGAGTCGGCATGAGCAGTTCTTC.

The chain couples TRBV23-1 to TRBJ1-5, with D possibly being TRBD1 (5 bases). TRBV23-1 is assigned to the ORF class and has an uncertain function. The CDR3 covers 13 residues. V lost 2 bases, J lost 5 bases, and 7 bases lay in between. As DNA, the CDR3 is TGCGCCAGCAGTCAAGGGGCAGATCAGCCCCAGCATTTT. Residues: CASSQGADQPQHF.

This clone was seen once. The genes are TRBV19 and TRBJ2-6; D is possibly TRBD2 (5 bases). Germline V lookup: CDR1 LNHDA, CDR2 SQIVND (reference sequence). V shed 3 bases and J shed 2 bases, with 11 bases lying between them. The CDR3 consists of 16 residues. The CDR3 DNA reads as TGTGCCAGTAGTATCTTGGGGAGTACTGGGGCCAACGTCCTGACTTTC. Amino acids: CASSILGSTGANVLTF.

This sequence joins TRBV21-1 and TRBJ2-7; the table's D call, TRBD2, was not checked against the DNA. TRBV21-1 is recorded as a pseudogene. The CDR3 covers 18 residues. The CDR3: CASSKGTPGLAGVYEQYF. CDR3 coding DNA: TGTGCCAGCAGCAAAGGTACCCCGGGACTAGCGGGAGTTTACGAGCAGTACTTC.

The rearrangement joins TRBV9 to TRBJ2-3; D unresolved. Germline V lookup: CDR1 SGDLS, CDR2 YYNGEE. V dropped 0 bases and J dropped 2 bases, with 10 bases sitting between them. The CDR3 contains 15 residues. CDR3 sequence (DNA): TGTGCCAGCAGCGTAGCTAACCTTAACACAGATACGCAGTATTTT. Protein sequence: CASSVANLNTDTQYF.

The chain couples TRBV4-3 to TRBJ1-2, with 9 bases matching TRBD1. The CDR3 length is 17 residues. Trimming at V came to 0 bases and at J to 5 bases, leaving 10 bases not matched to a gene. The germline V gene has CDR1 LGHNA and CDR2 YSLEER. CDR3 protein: CASSQDVGQGSGYGYTF. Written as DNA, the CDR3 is TGCGCCAGCAGCCAAGATGTGGGACAGGGTTCAGGGTATGGCTACACCTTC.